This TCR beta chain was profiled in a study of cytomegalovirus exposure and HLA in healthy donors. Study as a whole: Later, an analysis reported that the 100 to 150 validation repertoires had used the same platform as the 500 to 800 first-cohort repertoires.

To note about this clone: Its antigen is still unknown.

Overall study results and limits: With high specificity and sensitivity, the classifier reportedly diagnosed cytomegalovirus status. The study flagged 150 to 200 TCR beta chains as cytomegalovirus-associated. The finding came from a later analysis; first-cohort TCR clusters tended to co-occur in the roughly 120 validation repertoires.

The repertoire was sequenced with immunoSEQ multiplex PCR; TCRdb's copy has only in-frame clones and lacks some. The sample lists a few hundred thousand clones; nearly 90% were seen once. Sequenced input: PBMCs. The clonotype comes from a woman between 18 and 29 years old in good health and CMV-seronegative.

CDR3: CASTERQGESEAFF. In nucleotides, the CDR3 is TGTGCCAGTACCGAGCGACAGGGGGAAAGTGAAGCTTTCTTT. V and J are TRBV6-6 and TRBJ1-1, with TRBD1 matching 9 bases. The CDR3 is 14 amino acids. Germline V gene data show CDR1 as MNHNY and CDR2 as SVGAGI (reference sequence). V shed 9 bases and J 7 bases; nucleotides not matched to a gene: 12.